What follows are 8 T cell receptor beta chains derived from one specimen sequenced in a study of T cells in women clearing cervical HPV infection. Profiling relied on immunoSEQ multiplex PCR, and the TCRdb table lists in-frame clones only, not all of them. The sample has about 32,000 clones. Sequencing input: blood buffy coat. The receptors stem from a woman between 18 and 69 years old with a cervical HPV16 infection that either progressed to CIN3+ or cleared (not recorded which).

Turning to this clone: The read ends 3 residues before the CDR3 terminus; that terminus is restored from the germline J gene. The chain uses TRBV2 and TRBJ1-3, with D maybe TRBD1 (6 bases). V was clipped by 6 bases and J by 4 bases, with 13 bases between them. The V gene's germline CDR1 is SNHLY and CDR2 FYNNEI. The CDR3 totals 14 residues. The DNA read from the CDR3 is TGTGCCAGCAGAGGCCCAGGGGTAGGAAACACC. Its translation is CASRGPGVGNT. The entire CDR3 is CASRGPGVGNTIYF. The complete variable domain, with remaining parts taken from reference TRBV2 and TRBJ1-3, reads EPEVTQTPSHQVTQMGQEVILRCVPISNHLYFYWYRQILGQKVEFLVSFYNNEISEKSEIFDDQFSVERPDGSNFTLKIRSTKLEDSAMYFCASRGPGVGNTIYFGEGSWLTVV.

Notes on this clone: The CDR3 end falls 3 residues outside the read, so it is completed with the germline J gene. This chain uses TRBV20-1 with TRBJ2-7; D is uncertain. In germline, CDR1 is DFQATT, CDR2 SNEGSKA (reference sequence). Trimming took 2 bases from V and 3 from J, leaving 8 bases between them. The CDR3 is 12 residues long. This chain's CDR3 is CSARKHDYEQYF. The part of the CDR3 DNA that was read is TGCAGTGCTAGAAAACACGACTACGAG.

Note on this clone: The read stops 3 residues short of the end of the CDR3; the missing end is completed from the germline J gene. This chain connects TRBV7-9 to TRBJ1-6; TRBD1 is a possible D gene (6 bases). The CDR3 extends over 15 amino acids. With 5 bases removed from V and 5 bases from J, the gap between germline ends came to 13 bases. Germline V gene sequence: CDR1 SEHNR, CDR2 FQNEAQ (reference sequence). Incomplete CDR3 DNA: TGTGCCAGCAGCCTGCAACAGGGCAATAATTCACCC. This sequence encodes CASSLQQGNNSP. The full-length CDR3 reads as CASSLQQGNNSPLHF. Variable domain in full (rest from reference TRBV7-9 and TRBJ1-6): DTGVSQNPRHKITKRGQNVTFRCDPISEHNRLYWYRQTLGQGPEFLTYFQNEAQLEKSRLLSDRFSAERPKGSFSTLEIQRTEQGDSAMYLCASSLQQGNNSPLHFGNGTRLTVT.

Points on this clone: The read terminates 3 residues ahead of where the CDR3 ends, so the germline J gene completes it. The chain has TRBV5-1 and TRBJ1-5, with 8 bases lining up with TRBD1. The V gene's germline CDR1 is SGHRS and CDR2 YFSETQ. The CDR3 is 14 residues long. Trimming cost V 2 bases and J 7 bases; bases outside gene matches: 5. The sequenced CDR3 bases are TGCGCCAGCAGCTTTTCACAGGGGGGGCAGCCC. Amino acid sequence: CASSFSQGGQP. The full CDR3 is CASSFSQGGQPQHF. The full variable domain, its missing parts supplied by reference TRBV5-1 and TRBJ1-5, is KAGVTQTPRYLIKTRGQQVTLSCSPISGHRSVSWYQQTPGQGLQFLFEYFSETQRNKGNFPGRFSGRQFSNSRSEMNVSTLELGDSALYLCASSFSQGGQPQHFGDGTRLSIL.

Notes on this clone: The read halts 3 residues ahead of the CDR3 end, with the missing end drawn from the germline J gene. The rearrangement uses TRBV5-1 and TRBJ2-3, with 7 bases that match TRBD1. The CDR3 sequence is 14 residues long. Germline loops: CDR1 SGHRS, CDR2 YFSETQ. V shed 2 bases and J 2 bases; nucleotides not matched to a gene: 2. The sequenced CDR3 bases are TGCGCCAGCAGCTTCGGACAGGACACAGATACG. Translation: CASSFGQDTDT. The full CDR3 sequence reads CASSFGQDTDTQYF.

As to this clone: The read terminates 3 residues ahead of where the CDR3 ends, so the germline J gene completes it. V gene TRBV5-1 combines with J gene TRBJ1-3; possible D gene TRBD1, 5 bases. The germline gives CDR1 SGHRS, CDR2 YFSETQ. This CDR3 spans 15 amino acids. The V end lost 4 bases, the J end lost 0 bases, and 11 bases lay between the germline ends. The covered CDR3 bases are TGCGCCAGCAGCCAAGGACAAATCTCTGGAAACACC. Amino acids: CASSQGQISGNT. The complete CDR3 protein is CASSQGQISGNTIYF.

Worth noting for this clone: The read terminates 3 residues before the CDR3 end, so the remaining end is supplied by the germline J gene. The chain joins TRBV18 to TRBJ2-2, with TRBD2 as a possible D gene (6 bases). V lost 4 bases, J lost 2 bases, and 8 bases lay in between. In germline, CDR1 is KGHSH, CDR2 LQKENI. The CDR3 spans 14 residues. The CDR3 sequence is CASSRDSNTGELFF. Incomplete CDR3 DNA: TGTGCCAGCTCACGGGACTCTAACACCGGGGAG.

Concerning this clone: The sequence runs out 3 residues before the end of the CDR3; the remainder is reconstructed from the germline J gene. The V gene is TRBV20-1, the J gene TRBJ2-7; D not resolved. Trimming shortened V by 0 bases and J by 3 bases, and 18 bases separated the two germline ends. This CDR3 is built from 16 residues. Germline loops: CDR1 DFQATT, CDR2 SNEGSKA (reference sequence). The sequenced part of the CDR3 DNA is TGCAGTGCTAGAGATCTTAGAATAACCCCATTCTACGAG. Translated: CSARDLRITPFYE. From start to end, the CDR3 is CSARDLRITPFYEQYF.